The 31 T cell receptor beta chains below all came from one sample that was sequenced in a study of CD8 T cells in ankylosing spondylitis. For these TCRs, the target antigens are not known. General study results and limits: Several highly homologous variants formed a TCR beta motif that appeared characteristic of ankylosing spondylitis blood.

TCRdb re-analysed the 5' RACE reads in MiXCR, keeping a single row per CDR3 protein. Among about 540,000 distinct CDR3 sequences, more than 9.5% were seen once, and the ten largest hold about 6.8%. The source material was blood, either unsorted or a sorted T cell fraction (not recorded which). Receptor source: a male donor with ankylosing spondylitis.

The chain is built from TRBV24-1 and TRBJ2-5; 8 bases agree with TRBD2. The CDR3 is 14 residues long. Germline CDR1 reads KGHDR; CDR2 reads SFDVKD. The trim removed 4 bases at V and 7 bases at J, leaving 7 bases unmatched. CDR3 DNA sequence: TGTGCCACCAGTGACCCCGGACTAGCCCGGACCCAGTACTTC. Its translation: CATSDPGLARTQYF.

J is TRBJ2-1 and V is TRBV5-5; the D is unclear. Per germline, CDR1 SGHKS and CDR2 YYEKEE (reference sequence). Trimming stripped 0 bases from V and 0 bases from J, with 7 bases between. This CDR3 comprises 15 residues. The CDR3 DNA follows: TGTGCCAGCAGCTTGGTTTCGAGCTCCTACAATGAGCAGTTCTTC. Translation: CASSLVSSSYNEQFF.

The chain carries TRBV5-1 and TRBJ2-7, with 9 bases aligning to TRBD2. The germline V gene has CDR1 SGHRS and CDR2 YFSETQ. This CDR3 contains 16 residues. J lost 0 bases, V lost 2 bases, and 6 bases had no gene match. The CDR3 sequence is CASSFINSGSSYEQYF. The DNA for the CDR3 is TGCGCCAGCAGCTTCATAAATAGCGGGAGCTCCTACGAGCAGTACTTC.

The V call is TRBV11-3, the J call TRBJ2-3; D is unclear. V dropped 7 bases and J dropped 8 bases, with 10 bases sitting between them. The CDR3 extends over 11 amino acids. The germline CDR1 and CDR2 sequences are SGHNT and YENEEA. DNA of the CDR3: TGTGCCAGCAAAGGAGACGGTACGCAGTATTTT. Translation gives CASKGDGTQYF.

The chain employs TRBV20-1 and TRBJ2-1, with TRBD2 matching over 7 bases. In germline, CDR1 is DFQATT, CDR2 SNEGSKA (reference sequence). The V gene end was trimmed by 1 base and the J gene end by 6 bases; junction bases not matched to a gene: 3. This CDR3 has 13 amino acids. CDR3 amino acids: CSARGGGFNEQFF. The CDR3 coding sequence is TGCAGTGCTAGAGGGGGAGGGTTCAATGAGCAGTTCTTC.

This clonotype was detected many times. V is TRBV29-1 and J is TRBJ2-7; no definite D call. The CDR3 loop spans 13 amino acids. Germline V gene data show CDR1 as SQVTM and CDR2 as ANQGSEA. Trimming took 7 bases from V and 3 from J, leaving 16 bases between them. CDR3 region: CSADGQGNYEQYF. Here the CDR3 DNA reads TGCAGCGCCGACGGGCAAGGCAACTACGAGCAGTACTTC.

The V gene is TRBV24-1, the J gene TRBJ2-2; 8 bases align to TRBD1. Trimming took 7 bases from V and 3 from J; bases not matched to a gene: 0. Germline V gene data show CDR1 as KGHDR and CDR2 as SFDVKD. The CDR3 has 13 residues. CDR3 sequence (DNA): TGTGCCACCAGGGGACAGGACACCGGGGAGCTGTTTTTT. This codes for CATRGQDTGELFF.

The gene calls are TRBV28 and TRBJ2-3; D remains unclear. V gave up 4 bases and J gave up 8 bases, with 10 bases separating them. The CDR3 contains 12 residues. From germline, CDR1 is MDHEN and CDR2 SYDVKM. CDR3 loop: CASSSSVGTQYF. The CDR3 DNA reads TGTGCCAGCAGTTCATCTGTGGGTACGCAGTATTTT.

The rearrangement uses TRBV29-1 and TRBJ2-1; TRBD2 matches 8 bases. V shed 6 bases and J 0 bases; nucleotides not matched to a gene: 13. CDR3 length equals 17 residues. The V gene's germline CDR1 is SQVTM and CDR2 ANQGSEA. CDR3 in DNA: TGCAGCGTGAAACCGGGACTAGTCCTCCTCTCCTACAATGAGCAGTTCTTC. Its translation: CSVKPGLVLLSYNEQFF.

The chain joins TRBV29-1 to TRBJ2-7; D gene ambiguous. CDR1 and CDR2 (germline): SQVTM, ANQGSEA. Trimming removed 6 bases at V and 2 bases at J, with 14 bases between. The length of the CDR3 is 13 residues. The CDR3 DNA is TGCAGCGTACTAACGGGCTACACCTACGAGCAGTACTTC. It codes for CSVLTGYTYEQYF.

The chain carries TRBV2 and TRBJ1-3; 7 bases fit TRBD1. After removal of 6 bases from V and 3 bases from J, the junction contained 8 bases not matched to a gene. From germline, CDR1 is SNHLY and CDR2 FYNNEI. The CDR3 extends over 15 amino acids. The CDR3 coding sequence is TGTGCCAGCAGCGCCGATCGACAGGGTGGAAACACCATATATTTT. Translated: CASSADRQGGNTIYF.

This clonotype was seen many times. In DNA, the CDR3 is TGTGCCACCAGTGACCGCGCCCTAGCGGGAGGGAATGAGCAGTTCTTC. Its protein product is CATSDRALAGGNEQFF. The rearrangement joins TRBV24-1 to TRBJ2-1; 12 bases agree with TRBD2. The length of the CDR3 is 16 residues. Per the germline V gene, CDR1 is KGHDR and CDR2 is SFDVKD. With 4 bases clipped from V and 7 bases from J, the junction kept 7 bases outside the gene matches.

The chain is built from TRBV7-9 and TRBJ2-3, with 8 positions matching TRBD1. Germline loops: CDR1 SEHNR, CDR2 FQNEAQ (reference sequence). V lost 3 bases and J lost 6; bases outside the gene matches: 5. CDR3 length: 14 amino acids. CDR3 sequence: CASSFPQGADTQYF. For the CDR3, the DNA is TGTGCCAGCAGCTTCCCCCAGGGGGCGGATACGCAGTATTTT.

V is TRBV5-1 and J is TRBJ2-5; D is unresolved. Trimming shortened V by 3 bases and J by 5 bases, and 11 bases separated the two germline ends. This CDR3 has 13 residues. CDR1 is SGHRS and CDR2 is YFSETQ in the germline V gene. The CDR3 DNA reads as TGCGCCAGCAGCTCCCCCGCAGTGGAGACCCAGTACTTC. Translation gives CASSSPAVETQYF.

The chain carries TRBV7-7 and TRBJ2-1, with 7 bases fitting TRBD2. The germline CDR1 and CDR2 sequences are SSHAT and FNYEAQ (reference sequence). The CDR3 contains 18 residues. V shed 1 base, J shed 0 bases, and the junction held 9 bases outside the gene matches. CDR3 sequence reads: CASSLGVSGPSSYNEQFF. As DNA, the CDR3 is TGTGCCAGCAGCTTAGGGGTTAGCGGGCCAAGCTCCTACAATGAGCAGTTCTTC.

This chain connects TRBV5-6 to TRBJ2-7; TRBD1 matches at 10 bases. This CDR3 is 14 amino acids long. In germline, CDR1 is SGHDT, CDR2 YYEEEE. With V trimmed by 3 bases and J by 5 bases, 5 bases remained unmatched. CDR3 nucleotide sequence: TGTGCCAGCAGCTACGGGACAGGGGCCAACGAGCAGTACTTC. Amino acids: CASSYGTGANEQYF. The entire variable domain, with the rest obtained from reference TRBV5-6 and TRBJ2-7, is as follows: DAGVTQSPTHLIKTRGQQVTLRCSPKSGHDTVSWYQQALGQGPQFIFQYYEEEERQRGNFPDRFSGHQFPNYSSELNVNALLLGDSALYLCASSYGTGANEQYFGPGTRLTVT.

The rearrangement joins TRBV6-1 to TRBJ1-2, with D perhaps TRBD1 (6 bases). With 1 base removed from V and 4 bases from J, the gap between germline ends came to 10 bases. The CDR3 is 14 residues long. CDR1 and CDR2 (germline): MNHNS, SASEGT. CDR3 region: CASSEDRATYGYTF. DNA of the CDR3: TGTGCCAGCAGTGAAGACAGGGCCACCTATGGCTACACCTTC.

The chain's CDR3 is CSARVREGNEKLFF. In nucleotides, the CDR3 is TGCAGTGCTAGAGTTAGGGAGGGGAATGAAAAACTGTTTTTT. The genes are TRBV20-1 and TRBJ1-4; possible D gene TRBD1, 5 bases. Trimming removed 1 base from V and 5 bases from J, with 11 bases in between. The CDR3 length is 14 residues. Germline V gene sequence: CDR1 DFQATT, CDR2 SNEGSKA (reference sequence).

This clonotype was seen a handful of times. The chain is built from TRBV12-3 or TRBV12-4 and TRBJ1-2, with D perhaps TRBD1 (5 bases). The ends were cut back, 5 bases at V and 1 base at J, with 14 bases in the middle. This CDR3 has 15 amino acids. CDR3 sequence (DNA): TGTGCCAGCAGTCCCCCTGCGGGGGTTAACTATGGCTACACCTTC. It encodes CASSPPAGVNYGYTF.

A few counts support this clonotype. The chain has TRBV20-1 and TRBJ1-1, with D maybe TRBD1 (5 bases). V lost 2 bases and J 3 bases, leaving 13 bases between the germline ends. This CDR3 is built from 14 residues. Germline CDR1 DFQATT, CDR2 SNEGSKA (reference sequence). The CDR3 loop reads CSARWLQGDTEAFF. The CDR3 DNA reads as TGCAGTGCTAGATGGTTACAAGGGGACACTGAAGCTTTCTTT.

The CDR3 sequence: CASSEHRETQYF. The CDR3 DNA reads TGTGCCAGCAGCGAACACAGGGAGACCCAGTACTTC. The J gene is TRBJ2-5, the V gene TRBV3-1; D perhaps matches TRBD1 (5 bases). The V gene's germline CDR1 is LGHDT and CDR2 YNNKEL (reference sequence). CDR3 length: 12 residues. Trimming stripped 5 bases from V and 5 bases from J, with 9 bases between.

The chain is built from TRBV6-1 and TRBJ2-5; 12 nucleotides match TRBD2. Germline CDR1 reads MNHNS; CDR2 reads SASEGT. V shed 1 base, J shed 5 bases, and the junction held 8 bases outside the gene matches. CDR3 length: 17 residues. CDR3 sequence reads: CASSEDLLAGGGETQYF. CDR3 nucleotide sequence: TGTGCCAGCAGTGAAGACCTACTAGCGGGAGGAGGGGAGACCCAGTACTTC.

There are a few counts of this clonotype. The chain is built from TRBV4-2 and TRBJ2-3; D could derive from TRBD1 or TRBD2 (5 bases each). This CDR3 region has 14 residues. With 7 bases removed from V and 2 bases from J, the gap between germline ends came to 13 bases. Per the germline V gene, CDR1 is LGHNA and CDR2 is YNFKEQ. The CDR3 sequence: CASTRDHPTDTQYF. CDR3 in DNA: TGTGCCAGCACCCGGGACCACCCCACAGATACGCAGTATTTT.

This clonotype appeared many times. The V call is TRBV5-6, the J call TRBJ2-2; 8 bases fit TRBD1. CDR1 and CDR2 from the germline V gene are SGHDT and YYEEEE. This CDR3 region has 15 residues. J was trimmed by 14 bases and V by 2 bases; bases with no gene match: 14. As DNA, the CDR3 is TGTGCCAGCAGCTTAGGATTGGGACAGGCCCTTTACCTGTTTTTT. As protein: CASSLGLGQALYLFF.

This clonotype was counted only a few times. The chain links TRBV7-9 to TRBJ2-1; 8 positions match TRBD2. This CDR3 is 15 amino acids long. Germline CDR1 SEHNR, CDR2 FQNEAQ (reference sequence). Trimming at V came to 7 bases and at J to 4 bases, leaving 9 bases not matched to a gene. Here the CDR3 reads CASTSLSGSYNEQFF. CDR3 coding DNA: TGTGCCAGCACGTCCCTAAGCGGGAGTTACAATGAGCAGTTCTTC.

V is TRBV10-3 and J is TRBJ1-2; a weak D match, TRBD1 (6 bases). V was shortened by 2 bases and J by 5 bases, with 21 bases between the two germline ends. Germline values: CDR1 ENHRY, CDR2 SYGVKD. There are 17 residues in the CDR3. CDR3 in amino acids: CAISESTGSKRPYGYTF. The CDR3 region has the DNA TGTGCCATCAGTGAGAGTACAGGGTCGAAAAGACCTTATGGCTACACCTTC.

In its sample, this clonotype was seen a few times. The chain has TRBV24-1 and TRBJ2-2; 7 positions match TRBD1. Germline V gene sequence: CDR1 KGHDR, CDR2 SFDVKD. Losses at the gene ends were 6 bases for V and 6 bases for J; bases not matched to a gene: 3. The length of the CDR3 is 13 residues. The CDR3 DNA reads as TGTGCCACCAGTTTAACAGGGGCCGGGGAGCTGTTTTTT. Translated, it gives CATSLTGAGELFF.

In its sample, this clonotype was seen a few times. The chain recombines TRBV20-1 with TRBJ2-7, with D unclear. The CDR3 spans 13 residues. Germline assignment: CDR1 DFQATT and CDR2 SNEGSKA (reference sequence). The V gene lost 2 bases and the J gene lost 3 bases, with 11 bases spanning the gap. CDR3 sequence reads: CSARISRSYEQYF. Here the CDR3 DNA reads TGCAGTGCTAGAATCTCGCGCAGCTACGAGCAGTACTTC.

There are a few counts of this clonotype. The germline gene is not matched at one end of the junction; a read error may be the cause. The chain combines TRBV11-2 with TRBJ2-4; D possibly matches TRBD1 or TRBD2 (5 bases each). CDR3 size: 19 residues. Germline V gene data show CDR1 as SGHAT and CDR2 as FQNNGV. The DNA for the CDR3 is TGTGCCAGCAGTTTAGAGGTGGGACGGGGCCCACGAGCCAAAAACATTCAGTACTTC. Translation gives CASSLEVGRGPRAKNIQYF.

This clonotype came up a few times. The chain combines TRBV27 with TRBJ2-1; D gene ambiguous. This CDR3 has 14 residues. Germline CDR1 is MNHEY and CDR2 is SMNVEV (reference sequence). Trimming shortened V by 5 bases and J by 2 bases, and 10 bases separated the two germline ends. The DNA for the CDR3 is TGTGCCAGCAGTCCTCCGCCCCCCTACAATGAGCAGTTCTTC. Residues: CASSPPPPYNEQFF.

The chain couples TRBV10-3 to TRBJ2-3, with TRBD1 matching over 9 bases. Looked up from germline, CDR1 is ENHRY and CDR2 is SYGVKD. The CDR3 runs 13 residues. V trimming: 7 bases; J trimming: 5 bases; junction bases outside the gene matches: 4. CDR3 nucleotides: TGTGCCATCAAGGGACAGGGCGGAGATACGCAGTATTTT. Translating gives CAIKGQGGDTQYF.